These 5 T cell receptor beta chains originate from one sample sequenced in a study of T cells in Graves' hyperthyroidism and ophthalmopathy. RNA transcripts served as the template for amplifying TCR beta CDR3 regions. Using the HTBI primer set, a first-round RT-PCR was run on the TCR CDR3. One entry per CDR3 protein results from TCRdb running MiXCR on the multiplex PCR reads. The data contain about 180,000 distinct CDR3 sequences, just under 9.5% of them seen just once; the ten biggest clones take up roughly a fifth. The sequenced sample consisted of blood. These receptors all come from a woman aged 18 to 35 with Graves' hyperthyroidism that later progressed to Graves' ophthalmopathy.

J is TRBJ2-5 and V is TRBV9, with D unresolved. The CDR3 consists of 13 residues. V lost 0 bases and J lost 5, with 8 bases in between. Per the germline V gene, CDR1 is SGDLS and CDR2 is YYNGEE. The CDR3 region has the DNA TGTGCCAGCAGCGTAGCCCTGAGCGAGACCCAGTACTTC. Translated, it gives CASSVALSETQYF. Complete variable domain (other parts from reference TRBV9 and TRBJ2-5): DSGVTQTPKHLITATGQRVTLRCSPRSGDLSVYWYQQSLDQGLQFLIQYYNGEERAKGNILERFSAQQFPDLHSELNLSSLELGDSALYFCASSVALSETQYFGPGTRLLVL.

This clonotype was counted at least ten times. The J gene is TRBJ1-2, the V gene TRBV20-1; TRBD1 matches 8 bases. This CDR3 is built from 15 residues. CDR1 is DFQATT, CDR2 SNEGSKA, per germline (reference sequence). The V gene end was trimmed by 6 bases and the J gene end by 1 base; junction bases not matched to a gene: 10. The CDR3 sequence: CSAPPGQGLNYGYTF. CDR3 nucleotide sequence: TGCAGTGCCCCCCCCGGACAGGGCCTTAACTATGGCTACACCTTC.

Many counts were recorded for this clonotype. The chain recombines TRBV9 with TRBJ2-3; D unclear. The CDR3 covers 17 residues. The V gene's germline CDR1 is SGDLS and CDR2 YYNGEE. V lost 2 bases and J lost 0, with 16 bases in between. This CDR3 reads CASSVLGGDASTDTQYF. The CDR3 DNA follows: TGTGCCAGCAGCGTTCTCGGTGGGGATGCTAGCACAGATACGCAGTATTTT.

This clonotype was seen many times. CDR3 coding DNA: TGTGCCAGCAGGAGGGGACGCGCTAATGAAAAACTGTTTTTT. Protein sequence: CASRRGRANEKLFF. The gene calls are TRBV12-3 or TRBV12-4 and TRBJ1-4; tentative D call: TRBD1 (5 bases). The CDR3 runs 14 residues. Trimming removed 6 bases at V and 3 bases at J, with 11 bases between.

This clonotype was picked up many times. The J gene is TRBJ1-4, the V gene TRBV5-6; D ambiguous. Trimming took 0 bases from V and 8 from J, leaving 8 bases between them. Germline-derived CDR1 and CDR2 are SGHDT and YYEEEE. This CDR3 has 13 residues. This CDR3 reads CASSLGRTEKLFF. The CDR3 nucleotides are TGTGCCAGCAGCTTGGGACGGACGGAAAAACTGTTTTTT. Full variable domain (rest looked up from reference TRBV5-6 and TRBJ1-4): DAGVTQSPTHLIKTRGQQVTLRCSPKSGHDTVSWYQQALGQGPQFIFQYYEEEERQRGNFPDRFSGHQFPNYSSELNVNALLLGDSALYLCASSLGRTEKLFFGSGTQLSVL.